This TCR beta chain emerged from a study of blood T cell repertoires in COVID-19. Overall study context: Sites across the United States, Italy and Spain contributed samples from acute and convalescent COVID-19. PBMCs, B-cell-depleted T cells, or T cells provided the cDNA or gDNA that made up the material.

Methods used by the authors: From reference gene primer amplification, estimates of nucleated cell counts were derived. TCRdb's copy holds only in-frame clones and misses some; the assay was immunoSEQ multiplex PCR. V and J calls and clone size come straight from that table; D and trimming were deduced from the DNA. The top ten clones hold 0.94% of a sample with around 250,000 clones, roughly 89% of them seen once. The germline V gene has CDR1 KGHDR and CDR2 SFDVKD. V was clipped by 5 bases and J by 5 bases; unmatched bases: 10. The CDR3 loop spans 16 amino acids. The rearrangement joins TRBV24-1 to TRBJ2-5; the match to TRBD2 covers 10 bases. What was sequenced was peripheral blood. The sequence came from a woman in her thirties or forties who had recovered from COVID-19. As DNA, the CDR3 is TGTGCCACCAGTGGGGAACCTAGCGGGAGTCGGGAGACCCAGTACTTC. Amino acids: CATSGEPSGSRETQYF.